This entry concerns a single T cell receptor beta chain. Generated by immunoSEQ multiplex PCR, the TCRdb table keeps only in-frame clones and is missing some. Of around 150,000 clones listed, 70% to 90% are singletons. This specimen comes from a study of blood T cell repertoires in COVID-19. CDR3 length: 16 residues. Germline V CDR1 and CDR2: SGHNT, YYREEE (reference sequence). Trimming took 0 bases from V and 0 from J, leaving 13 bases between them. This receptor was taken from a man aged 60 to 69 with acute or convalescent COVID-19. The gene calls are TRBV5-4 and TRBJ2-7; perhaps TRBD1 as D (5 bases). Sequencing was performed on peripheral blood. CDR3 DNA: TGTGCCAGCAGCTTGGGTGCAGGGCCAAGCTCCTACGAGCAGTACTTC. Translating gives CASSLGAGPSSYEQYF.